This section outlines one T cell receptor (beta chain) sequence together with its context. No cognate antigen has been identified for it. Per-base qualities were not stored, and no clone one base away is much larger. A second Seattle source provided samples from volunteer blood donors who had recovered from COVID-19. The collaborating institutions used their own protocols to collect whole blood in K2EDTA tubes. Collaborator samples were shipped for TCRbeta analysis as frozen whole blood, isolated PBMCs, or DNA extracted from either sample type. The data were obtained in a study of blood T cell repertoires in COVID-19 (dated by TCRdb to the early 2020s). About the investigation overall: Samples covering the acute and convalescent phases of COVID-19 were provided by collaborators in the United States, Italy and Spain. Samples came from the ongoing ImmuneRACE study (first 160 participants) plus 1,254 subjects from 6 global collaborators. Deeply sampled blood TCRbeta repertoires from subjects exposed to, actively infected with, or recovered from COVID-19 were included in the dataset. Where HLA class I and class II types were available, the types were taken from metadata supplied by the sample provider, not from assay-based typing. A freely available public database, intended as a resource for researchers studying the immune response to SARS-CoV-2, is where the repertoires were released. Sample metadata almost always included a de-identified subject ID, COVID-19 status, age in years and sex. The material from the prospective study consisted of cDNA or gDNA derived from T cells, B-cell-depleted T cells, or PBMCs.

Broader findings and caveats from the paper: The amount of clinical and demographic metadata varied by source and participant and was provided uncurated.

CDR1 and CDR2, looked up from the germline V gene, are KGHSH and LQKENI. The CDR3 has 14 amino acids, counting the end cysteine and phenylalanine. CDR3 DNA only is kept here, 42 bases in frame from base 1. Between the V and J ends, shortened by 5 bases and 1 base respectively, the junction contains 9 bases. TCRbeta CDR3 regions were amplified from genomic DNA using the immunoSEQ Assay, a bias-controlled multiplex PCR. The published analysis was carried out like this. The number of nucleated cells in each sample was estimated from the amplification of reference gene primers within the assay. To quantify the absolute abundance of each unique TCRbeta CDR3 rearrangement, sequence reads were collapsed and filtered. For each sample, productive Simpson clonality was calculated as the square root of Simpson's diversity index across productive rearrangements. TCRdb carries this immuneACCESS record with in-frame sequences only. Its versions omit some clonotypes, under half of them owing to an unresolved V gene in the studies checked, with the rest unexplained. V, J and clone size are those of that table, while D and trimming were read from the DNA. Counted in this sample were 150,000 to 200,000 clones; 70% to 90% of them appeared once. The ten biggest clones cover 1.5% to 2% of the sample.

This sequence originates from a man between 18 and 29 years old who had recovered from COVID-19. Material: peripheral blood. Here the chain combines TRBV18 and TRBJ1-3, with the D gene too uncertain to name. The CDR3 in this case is CASSTTESGNTIYF. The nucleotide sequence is TGTGCCAGCTCAACGACGGAGTCTGGAAACACCATATATTTT.